The following is a TCR beta chain sequence with its context. Its specificity is not known. These data come from a study of shared clonotypes between healthy human individuals. Study overall: CD4 naive cells filled three plates per donor, CD4 memory three, CD8 naive two and CD8 memory one.

The method was immunoSEQ multiplex PCR; TCRdb's version includes in-frame clones alone and lacks a portion of them. The sample has some 650,000 clones, less than 98% seen once; the top ten hold 0.045% to 0.07%. Points from the study as a whole: Among donors, sharing of clonotypes was expected to be affected by sequencing depth. Clonotypes shared by all four sorted-subset donors had higher generation probabilities than non-shared clonotypes. Naive CD4 clonotypes were shared across a few donors at about 5.2%.

Germline V gives CDR1 KGHSH, CDR2 LQKENI. V was cut by 4 bases and J by 3 bases, with 15 bases left in between. The CDR3 loop spans 15 amino acids. The gene calls are TRBV18 and TRBJ1-2, with D unclear. The sequencing input was naive CD4+ T cells sorted from blood. Subset here: CD45RA+ positively selected. The TCR sequence derives from a woman aged 25 to 45 in good health. CDR3 DNA: TGTGCCAGCTCACGCTTAACGGTTAAGGACTATGGCTACACCTTC. This codes for CASSRLTVKDYGYTF.